The count of the clone carrying this T cell receptor beta chain is one. Its antigen is not known. Donors had nominal health at sampling but likely had unrecorded immune exposures. The sample comes from a study of cytomegalovirus exposure and HLA in healthy donors. Study context: Across a few hundred genotyped donors, 65% to 90% landed in the Caucasian-associated ancestry cluster.

Both 60 Vbeta primers and 13 Jbeta primers went into the PCR. Repertoires were generated with immunoSEQ multiplex PCR, while TCRdb's copy carries only in-frame clones and drops some. The sample shows about 150,000 clones, 70% to 80% of them seen only once. Points from the study as a whole: Despite most TCR sequences being rare, some public TCRs occurred in many donors.

The sequencing sample was made of PBMCs. The TCR comes from a man aged 35 to 55 in good health and CMV-seropositive.

The CDR3 region is CASSKGTSGRYGNEQFF. The CDR3 coding sequence is TGTGCCAGCAGCAAGGGGACTAGCGGGCGTTATGGCAATGAGCAGTTCTTC. The genes are TRBV5-4 and TRBJ2-1; 12 bases are shared with TRBD2. V lost 4 bases to trimming and J lost 6 bases; unmatched junction nucleotides: 11. The germline V gene has CDR1 SGHNT and CDR2 YYREEE (reference sequence). The CDR3 loop spans 17 amino acids.